A single sample gave rise to the 15 T cell receptor beta chains below, sequenced in a study of cytomegalovirus exposure and HLA in healthy donors. PCR involved 60 Vbeta and 13 Jbeta primers. The table came from immunoSEQ multiplex PCR; TCRdb's copy has only in-frame clones and leaves some out. This sample has 130,000 or so clones; around 77% occur once, and the top ten carry 5% to 6.5%. Sequenced sample: PBMCs. These receptors originate from a young man in good health and CMV-seronegative.

This clone appeared once. The chain joins TRBV2 to TRBJ2-1; tentative D call: TRBD1 (6 bases). The germline V gene has CDR1 SNHLY and CDR2 FYNNEI. With 8 bases removed from V and 4 bases from J, the gap between germline ends came to 9 bases. This CDR3 spans 12 amino acids. CDR3 loop: CASGDTYNEQFF. CDR3 bases: TGTGCCAGCGGGGACACTTACAATGAGCAGTTCTTC.

This sequence joins TRBV7-8 and TRBJ2-1; a weak D match, TRBD2 (5 bases). Looked up from germline, CDR1 is SGHVS and CDR2 is FQNEAQ. The CDR3 contains 18 residues. V was shortened by 1 base and J by 7 bases, with 23 bases between the two germline ends. CDR3 DNA: TGTGCCAGCAGCTTAGTGCATACCCCGGGCCCCCTAGCTAATGAGCAGTTCTTC. It encodes CASSLVHTPGPLANEQFF.

There are a few counts of this clone. V gene TRBV29-1 combines with J gene TRBJ2-3, with D possibly TRBD1 on 8 matching bases. Germline V gene sequence: CDR1 SQVTM, CDR2 ANQGSEA. The V and J ends lost 1 base and 7 bases respectively, with 18 bases between them. This CDR3 contains 15 residues. DNA of the CDR3: TGCAGCGTTGAAGGCGACAGGGGAGGGGTTCATACGCAGTATTTT. Translation gives CSVEGDRGGVHTQYF.

The rearrangement links TRBV6-5 to TRBJ1-2, with a weak D call TRBD1 (6 bases). V was pared by 6 bases and J by 4 bases, with 15 bases between. The CDR3 is made up of 14 amino acids. Germline CDR1 MNHEY, CDR2 SVGAGI. CDR3 nucleotides: TGTGCCAGCAGACCGGACAGTTTACCCTATGGCTACACCTTC. Translating it yields CASRPDSLPYGYTF.

This clone has ten or more counts. This chain connects TRBV2 to TRBJ1-5; D ambiguous. This CDR3 is 14 amino acids long. Germline V lookup: CDR1 SNHLY, CDR2 FYNNEI. Trimming stripped 8 bases from V and 0 bases from J, with 11 bases between. The DNA of the CDR3 is TGTGCCAGCTCGAGCGGCCTTAGCAATCAGCCCCAGCATTTT. The encoded protein is CASSSGLSNQPQHF. The variable domain in full, with the rest retrieved from reference TRBV2 and TRBJ1-5, is EPEVTQTPSHQVTQMGQEVILRCVPISNHLYFYWYRQILGQKVEFLVSFYNNEISEKSEIFDDQFSVERPDGSNFTLKIRSTKLEDSAMYFCASSSGLSNQPQHFGDGTRLSIL.

This clone was found a few times. The chain couples TRBV6-4 to TRBJ1-2, with D hard to call. The V end was cut by 3 bases, the J end by 4 bases, with 12 bases between. The length of the CDR3 is 14 residues. The germline V gene has CDR1 MRHNA and CDR2 SNTAGT. The CDR3: CASSDVADGYGYTF. CDR3 bases: TGTGCCAGCAGTGATGTGGCAGATGGCTATGGCTACACCTTC.

The chain uses TRBV7-2 and TRBJ2-7, with TRBD2 as a possible D gene (6 bases). The CDR3 extends over 13 amino acids. Trimming left V 5 bases short and J 6 bases short, with 14 bases between. The germline gives CDR1 SGHTA, CDR2 FQGNSA. For the CDR3, the DNA is TGTGCCAGCAGCACGCGAGCTAGCGTCGAGCAGTACTTC. As protein: CASSTRASVEQYF.

As regards this clone: Distinct nucleotide sequences in the sample also encode this CDR3. The chain's CDR3 is CASSLAPNQPQHF. The DNA of the CDR3 is TGTGCCAGCAGTTTGGCCCCTAATCAGCCCCAGCATTTT. The chain links TRBV27 to TRBJ1-5; D is unresolved. The CDR3 sequence is 13 residues long. Trimming removed 3 bases at V and 4 bases at J, with 7 bases between. From germline, CDR1 is MNHEY and CDR2 SMNVEV (reference sequence).

This chain links TRBV7-2 with TRBJ1-3, with 8 bases identical to TRBD1. From germline, CDR1 is SGHTA and CDR2 FQGNSA. V shed 5 bases, J shed 0 bases, and the junction held 6 bases outside the gene matches. This CDR3 has 16 residues. The CDR3 spells CASSPWDRSSGNTIYF. CDR3 coding DNA: TGTGCCAGCAGCCCCTGGGACAGGAGCTCTGGAAACACCATATATTTT.

The chain joins TRBV18 to TRBJ1-3; no clear D. V gave up 3 bases and J gave up 0 bases, with 9 bases separating them. Germline V gives CDR1 KGHSH, CDR2 LQKENI. The length of the CDR3 is 15 residues. The CDR3: CASSPDGNSGNTIYF. The CDR3, as DNA: TGTGCCAGCTCACCGGACGGGAACTCTGGAAACACCATATATTTT.

J is TRBJ2-7 and V is TRBV19, with D possibly matching TRBD1 (6 bases). CDR3 size: 13 residues. V lost 3 bases and J 4 bases, leaving 10 bases between the germline ends. CDR1 and CDR2 from the germline V gene are LNHDA and SQIVND (reference sequence). The DNA for the CDR3 is TGTGCCAGTAGTATCGGCAGGGGTTACGAGCAGTACTTC. This encodes CASSIGRGYEQYF.

V usage is TRBV18 and J usage is TRBJ2-5, with TRBD1 identical over 9 bases. CDR3 length: 16 residues. Germline V lookup: CDR1 KGHSH, CDR2 LQKENI. V lost 3 bases to trimming and J lost 4 bases; unmatched junction nucleotides: 9. The DNA of the CDR3 is TGTGCCAGCTCACCCATACAGGGGGCGCGCAGAGAGACCCAGTACTTC. It translates to CASSPIQGARRETQYF.

The chain joins TRBV5-1 to TRBJ2-7; TRBD2 is a possible D gene (5 bases). CDR3 size: 17 residues. Per the germline V gene, CDR1 is SGHRS and CDR2 is YFSETQ. Trimming removed 4 bases from V and 3 bases from J, with 23 bases in between. CDR3 in amino acids: CASSKDPLRESVYEQYF. CDR3 DNA: TGCGCCAGCAGCAAGGACCCGCTGAGGGAGAGCGTCTACGAGCAGTACTTC.

CDR3 sequence (DNA): TGCGCCAGCAGCCCCCTCGCGGGAGCGGGAGGAGGGGAGCAGTTCTTC. It is translated as CASSPLAGAGGGEQFF. This rearrangement joins TRBV4-3 to TRBJ2-1; 9 bases agree with TRBD2. V lost 4 bases and J lost 10; bases outside the gene matches: 14. The CDR3 is 16 amino acids. Germline loops: CDR1 LGHNA, CDR2 YSLEER.

The V and J genes are TRBV28 and TRBJ1-5, with D perhaps matching TRBD1 (6 bases). CDR3 length: 15 amino acids. From germline, CDR1 is MDHEN and CDR2 SYDVKM. V dropped 8 bases and J dropped 0 bases, with 14 bases sitting between them. The CDR3 loop reads CASQRTANSNQPQHF. Here the CDR3 DNA reads TGTGCCAGCCAGAGGACAGCTAATAGCAATCAGCCCCAGCATTTT.